This TCR beta chain is from a study of cytomegalovirus exposure and HLA in healthy donors. On the study more broadly: The same platform used for the 600 to 750 first-cohort repertoires was also used for the 90 to 150 validation repertoires, as a later analysis reported.

Trimming cost V 5 bases and J 2 bases, with 9 bases left between them. This CDR3 contains 13 residues. Germline assignment: CDR1 SGHTA and CDR2 FQGNSA. In regard to this clone: Its antigen is as yet unknown. Other DNA sequences in this specimen translate into the identical CDR3.

Only in-frame clones appear in the TCRdb table, and some are missing; sequencing was by immunoSEQ multiplex PCR. Of more than 150,000 clones detected, approximately 84% appear once; the ten largest clones hold roughly 2.8%. General study points: Diagnosis of cytomegalovirus status made by the classifier reportedly showed high specificity and sensitivity.

Sequencing was carried out using PBMCs. This clonotype originated in a woman aged 18-35 years in good health and CMV-seropositive. The V and J genes are TRBV7-2 and TRBJ2-5; D perhaps matches TRBD1 (6 bases). The CDR3 spells CASSPGTQETQYF. In nucleotides, the CDR3 is TGTGCCAGCAGCCCCGGGACACAAGAGACCCAGTACTTC.